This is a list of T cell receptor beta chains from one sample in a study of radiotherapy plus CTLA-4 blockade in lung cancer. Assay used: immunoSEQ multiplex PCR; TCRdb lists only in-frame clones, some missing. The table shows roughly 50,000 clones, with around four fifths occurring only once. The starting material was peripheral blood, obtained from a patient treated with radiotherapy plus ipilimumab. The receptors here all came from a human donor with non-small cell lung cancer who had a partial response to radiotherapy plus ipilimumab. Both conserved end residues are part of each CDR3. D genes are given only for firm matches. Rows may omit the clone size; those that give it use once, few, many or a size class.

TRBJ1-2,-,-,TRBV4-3,CASGTGGDGYTF,TGCGCCAGCGGGACGGGGGGGGATGGCTACACCTTC
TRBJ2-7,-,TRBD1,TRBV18,CASSRTGYEQYF,TGTGCCAGCTCGCGGACAGGCTACGAGCAGTACTTC
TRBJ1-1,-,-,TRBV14,CASSQELSGTEAFF,TGTGCCAGCAGCCAAGAATTGTCCGGGACTGAAGCTTTCTTT
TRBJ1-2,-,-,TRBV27,CASKEGGARVEGYTF,TGTGCCAGCAAAGAGGGGGGGGCCAGGGTTGAAGGCTACACCTTC
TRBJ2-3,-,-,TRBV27,CASSPRWATDTQYF,TGTGCCAGCAGTCCCCGGTGGGCCACAGATACGCAGTATTTT
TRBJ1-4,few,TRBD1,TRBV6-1,CASGMTGEGTELFF,TGTGCCAGCGGAATGACAGGGGAGGGTACGGAACTGTTTTTT
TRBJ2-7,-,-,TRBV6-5,CVAGEQYF,TGTGTGGCAGGGGAGCAGTACTTC
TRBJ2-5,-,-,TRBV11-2,CASTAGATRETQYF,TGTGCCAGCACGGCGGGGGCGACACGTGAGACCCAGTACTTC
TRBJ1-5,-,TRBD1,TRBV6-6,CASFSGQGPQPQHF,TGTGCCAGCTTCTCGGGACAGGGTCCCCAGCCCCAGCATTTT
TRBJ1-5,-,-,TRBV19,CASSIYSLNQPQHF,TGTGCCAGTAGTATATACAGTCTCAATCAGCCCCAGCATTTT
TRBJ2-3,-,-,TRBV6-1,CASSPTRGDTQYF,TGTGCCAGCAGTCCAACCCGGGGGGATACGCAGTATTTT
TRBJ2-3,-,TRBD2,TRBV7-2,CASSLALLNSGGIGDTQYF,TGTGCCAGCAGCTTAGCGTTGTTGAATAGCGGGGGGATTGGGGATACGCAGTATTTT
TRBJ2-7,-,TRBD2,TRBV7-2,CASSLLRLAGEQYF,TGTGCCAGCAGCTTACTGAGACTAGCTGGCGAGCAGTACTTC
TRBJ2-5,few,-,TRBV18,CASSRSLGTETQYF,TGTGCCAGCTCACGCAGTCTAGGAACGGAGACCCAGTACTTC
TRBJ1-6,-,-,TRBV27,CASSFTAIPYNSPLHF,TGTGCCAGCAGTTTCACAGCTATCCCATATAATTCACCCCTCCACTTT
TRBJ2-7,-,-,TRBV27,CASSLSTGTGSYEQYF,TGTGCCAGCAGTTTATCGACGGGGACTGGGTCCTACGAGCAGTACTTC
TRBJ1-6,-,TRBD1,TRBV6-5,CASSPTRDSNSPLHF,TGTGCCAGCAGCCCAACCCGGGACAGTAATTCACCCCTCCACTTT
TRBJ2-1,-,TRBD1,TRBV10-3,CAIRQGNEQFF,TGTGCCATCAGACAGGGGAATGAGCAGTTCTTC
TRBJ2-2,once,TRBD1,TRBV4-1,CASSHPTGGGTGELFF,TGCGCCAGCAGCCACCCGACAGGGGGCGGTACCGGGGAGCTGTTTTTT
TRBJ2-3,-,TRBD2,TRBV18,CASSPRLAEIEGTDTQYF,TGTGCCAGCTCACCACGACTAGCGGAGATCGAAGGCACAGATACGCAGTATTTT
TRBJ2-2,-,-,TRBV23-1,CASSQSSITGELFF,TGCGCCAGCAGTCAATCGAGTATCACCGGGGAGCTGTTTTTT
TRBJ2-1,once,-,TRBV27,CASSGQNYNEQFF,TGTGCCAGCAGTGGACAGAACTACAATGAGCAGTTCTTC
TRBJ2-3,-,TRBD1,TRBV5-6,CASSLVGTAYTDTQYF,TGTGCCAGCAGCTTGGTTGGGACAGCCTATACAGATACGCAGTATTTT
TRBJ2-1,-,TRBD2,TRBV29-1,CSVDASGDHNEQFF,TGCAGCGTTGATGCTAGCGGGGATCACAATGAGCAGTTCTTC
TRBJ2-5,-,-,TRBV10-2,CASSEVGDETQYF,TGCGCCAGCAGTGAAGTGGGAGACGAGACCCAGTACTTC
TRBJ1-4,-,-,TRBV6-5,CASSYSAGPTNEKLFF,TGTGCCAGCAGTTACTCGGCAGGCCCAACTAATGAAAAACTGTTTTTT
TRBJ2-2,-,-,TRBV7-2,CASSRSDTGELFF,TGTGCCAGCAGCCGTTCGGACACCGGGGAGCTGTTTTTT
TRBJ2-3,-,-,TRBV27,CASSWGDRDTDTQYF,TGTGCCAGCAGTTGGGGGGACAGAGACACAGATACGCAGTATTTT
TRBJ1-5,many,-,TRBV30,CACTPGTSNQPQHF,TGTGCCTGTACCCCCGGGACATCAAATCAGCCCCAGCATTTT
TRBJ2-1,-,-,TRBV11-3,CASSLVGARNEQFF,TGTGCCAGCAGCTTAGTTGGAGCACGCAATGAGCAGTTCTTC
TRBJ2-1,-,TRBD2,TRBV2,CASTEGRGLAGGWEQFF,TGTGCCAGCACTGAGGGTAGGGGACTAGCGGGGGGGTGGGAGCAGTTCTTC
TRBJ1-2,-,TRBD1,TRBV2,CASSTDRDYGYTF,TGTGCCAGCAGTACGGACAGGGACTATGGCTACACCTTC
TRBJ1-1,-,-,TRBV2,CASWGQGRTEAFF,TGTGCCAGCTGGGGTCAGGGAAGGACTGAAGCTTTCTTT
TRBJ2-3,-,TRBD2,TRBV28,CASSFLASSGGLLPGDTQYF,TGTGCCAGCAGTTTCTTGGCGTCTAGCGGGGGTCTACTACCGGGAGATACGCAGTATTTT
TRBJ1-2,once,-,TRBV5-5,CASSPPGVNYGYTF,TGTGCCAGCAGCCCGCCAGGGGTTAACTATGGCTACACCTTC
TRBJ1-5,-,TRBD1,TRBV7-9,CASSLVARGSLSNQPQHF,TGTGCCAGCAGCTTAGTCGCCAGGGGGTCCCTTAGCAATCAGCCCCAGCATTTT
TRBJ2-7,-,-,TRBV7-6,CASSPRGILYEQYF,TGTGCCAGCAGCCCCAGGGGAATCCTCTACGAGCAGTACTTC
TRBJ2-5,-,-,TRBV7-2,CASSPGGLVAQYF,TGTGCCAGCAGCCCGGGTGGCCTAGTGGCCCAGTACTTC
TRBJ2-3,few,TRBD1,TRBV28,CASSLNYRGKTDTQYF,TGTGCCAGCAGTTTAAATTACAGGGGGAAGACAGATACGCAGTATTTT
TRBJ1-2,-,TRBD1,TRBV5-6,CASSRDRVILNYGYTF,TGTGCCAGCAGCCGTGACAGGGTTATTCTAAACTATGGCTACACCTTC
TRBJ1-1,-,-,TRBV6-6,CASSYEGGTEAFF,TGTGCCAGCAGTTACGAAGGAGGCACTGAAGCTTTCTTT
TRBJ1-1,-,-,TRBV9,CASTPLQGLNTEAFF,TGTGCCAGCACCCCTTTACAGGGTTTGAACACTGAAGCTTTCTTT
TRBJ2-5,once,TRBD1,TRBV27,CASSRTGSRETQYF,TGTGCCAGCAGCCGGACAGGGTCAAGAGAGACCCAGTACTTC
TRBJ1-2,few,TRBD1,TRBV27,CASSSRQGQGYTF,TGTGCCAGCAGTTCAAGACAGGGACAGGGCTACACCTTC
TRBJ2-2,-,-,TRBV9,CASSVEGGAATGELFF,TGTGCCAGCAGCGTAGAAGGAGGGGCGGCCACCGGGGAGCTGTTTTTT
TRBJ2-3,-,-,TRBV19,CASSIDPSTDTQYF,TGTGCCAGTAGTATAGATCCGTCCACAGATACGCAGTATTTT
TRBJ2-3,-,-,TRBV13,CASSSRLGGAGADTQYF,TGTGCCAGCAGTTCTCGGTTGGGGGGGGCAGGGGCAGATACGCAGTATTTT
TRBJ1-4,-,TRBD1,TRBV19,CASSIARGQAEKLFF,TGTGCCAGTAGTATAGCGAGAGGACAGGCTGAAAAACTGTTTTTT
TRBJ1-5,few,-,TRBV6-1,CASREVKQPQHF,TGTGCCAGCAGGGAGGTAAAACAGCCCCAGCATTTT
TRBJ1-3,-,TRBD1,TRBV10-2,CASITDRAGNTIYF,TGCGCCAGCATTACGGACAGGGCTGGAAACACCATATATTTT
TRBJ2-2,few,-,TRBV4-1,CASSPPSGTRNTGELFF,TGCGCCAGCAGCCCCCCCTCCGGGACAAGGAACACCGGGGAGCTGTTTTTT
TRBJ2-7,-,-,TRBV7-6,CASSLVRGRVYEQYF,TGTGCCAGCAGCTTAGTCCGGGGAAGGGTCTACGAGCAGTACTTC
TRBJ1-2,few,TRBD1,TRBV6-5,CASSFGQGAVGYTF,TGTGCCAGCAGTTTCGGACAGGGGGCGGTTGGCTACACCTTC
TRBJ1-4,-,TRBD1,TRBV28,CASSSQGEGVEEKLFF,TGTGCCAGCAGTTCGCAGGGGGAAGGAGTAGAAGAAAAACTGTTTTTT
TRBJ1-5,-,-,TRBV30,CAWGKGDFSNQPQHF,TGTGCCTGGGGAAAAGGGGATTTTAGCAATCAGCCCCAGCATTTT
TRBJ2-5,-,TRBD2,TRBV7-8,CASSLGRGSGGLQETQYF,TGTGCCAGCAGCTTGGGACGAGGGAGCGGGGGCCTCCAAGAGACCCAGTACTTC
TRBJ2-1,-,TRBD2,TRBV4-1,CASSQGGAGGYNEQFF,TGCGCCAGCAGCCAAGGGGGAGCGGGGGGATACAATGAGCAGTTCTTC
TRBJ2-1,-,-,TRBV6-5,CASSYAVSNNEQFF,TGTGCCAGCAGTTATGCGGTGTCGAACAATGAGCAGTTCTTC
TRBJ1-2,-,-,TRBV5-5,CASSPGAPNYGYTF,TGTGCCAGCAGTCCAGGGGCCCCGAACTATGGCTACACCTTC